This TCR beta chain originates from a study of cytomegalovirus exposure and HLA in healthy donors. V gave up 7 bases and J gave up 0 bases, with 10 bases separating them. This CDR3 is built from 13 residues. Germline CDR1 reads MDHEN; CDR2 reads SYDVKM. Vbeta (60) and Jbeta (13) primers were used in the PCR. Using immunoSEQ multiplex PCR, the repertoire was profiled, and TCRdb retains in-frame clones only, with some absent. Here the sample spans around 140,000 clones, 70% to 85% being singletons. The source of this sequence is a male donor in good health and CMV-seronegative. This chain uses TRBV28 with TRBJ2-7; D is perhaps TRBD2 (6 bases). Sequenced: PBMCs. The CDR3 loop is CASIKTSSYEQYF. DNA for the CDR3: TGTGCCAGCATCAAGACTAGCTCCTACGAGCAGTACTTC.